This TCR beta chain was obtained from a study of cytomegalovirus exposure and HLA in healthy donors. Study in general: As released early, the data held some 85 million unique TCRs from HLA-typed donors. General study results and limits: Usually a TCR sequence was rare, but some public TCRs were found in many donors. Immune exposure information comprised only CMV serostatus.

This clone was observed a few times. Antigen: not known. Amplification used 60 Vbeta primers and 13 Jbeta primers. The protocol was immunoSEQ multiplex PCR, while the TCRdb copy is restricted to in-frame clones and leaves out a portion. This table has about 210,000 clones, more than 75% appearing once. With 0 bases clipped from V and 6 bases from J, the junction kept 9 bases outside the gene matches. Germline V gives CDR1 MNHNY, CDR2 SVGAGI (reference sequence). The CDR3 runs to 16 residues. The sample taken for sequencing was PBMCs. V usage is TRBV6-6 and J usage is TRBJ2-7, with 9 positions matching TRBD2. The TCR comes from a male donor in good health and CMV-seropositive. The CDR3 DNA follows: TGTGCCAGCAGTTACTCGAACAGCGGGAGGCCGGGCGAGCAGTACTTC. As protein: CASSYSNSGRPGEQYF.